This T cell receptor beta chain was sequenced during a study of blood T cell repertoires in COVID-19. Study details: Sample material is recorded as cDNA or gDNA derived from T cells, B-cell-depleted T cells, or PBMCs.

V shed 6 bases and J 7 bases; nucleotides not matched to a gene: 18. Germline values: CDR1 MRHNA, CDR2 SNTAGT. This CDR3 is 17 amino acids long. Generated by immunoSEQ multiplex PCR, the TCRdb table keeps only in-frame clones and is missing some. The table records 200,000 to 250,000 clones, about 85% of them present only once. The sample consisted of peripheral blood. The origin of this receptor is a man aged 25-40 years who had recovered from COVID-19. The chain has TRBV6-4 and TRBJ2-4, with 7 nucleotides matching TRBD2. The CDR3 reads CASRLIRWGGRLNIQYF. CDR3 nucleotide sequence: TGTGCCAGCAGGCTGATCCGATGGGGGGGGAGGTTGAACATTCAGTACTTC.